This T cell receptor beta chain was found in a study of blood T cell repertoires in COVID-19. For the study at large: Acute-phase and convalescent COVID-19 samples originated in the United States, Italy and Spain.

In the original analysis: By means of reference gene primer amplification, nucleated cell counts were estimated. TCRdb's copy holds only in-frame clones and misses some; the assay was immunoSEQ multiplex PCR. The V and J calls and clone size are taken from that table; D and trimming were inferred from the DNA. The sample holds approximately 280,000 clones, approximately 90% seen once. This CDR3 is built from 12 residues. The V and J ends lost 3 bases and 2 bases respectively, with 5 bases between them. Per germline, CDR1 SGDLS and CDR2 YYNGEE. The chain carries TRBV9 and TRBJ1-1; D unclear. The specimen was peripheral blood. The source of this sequence is a man aged 40-49 years with acute or convalescent COVID-19. This CDR3 reads CASSDINTEAFF. The CDR3 coding sequence is TGTGCCAGCAGCGACATTAACACTGAAGCTTTCTTT.